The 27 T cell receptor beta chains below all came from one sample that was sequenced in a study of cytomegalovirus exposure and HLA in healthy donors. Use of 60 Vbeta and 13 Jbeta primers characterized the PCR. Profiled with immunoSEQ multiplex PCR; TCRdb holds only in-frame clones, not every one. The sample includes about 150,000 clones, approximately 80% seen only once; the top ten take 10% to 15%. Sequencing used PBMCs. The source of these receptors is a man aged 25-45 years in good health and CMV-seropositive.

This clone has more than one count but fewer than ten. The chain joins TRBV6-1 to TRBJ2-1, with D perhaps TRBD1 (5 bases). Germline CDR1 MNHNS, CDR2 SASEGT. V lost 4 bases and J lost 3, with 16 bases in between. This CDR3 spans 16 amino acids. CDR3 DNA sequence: TGTGCCAGCAGTGTAATTGGCAGGGTCGGCTACAATGAGCAGTTCTTC. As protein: CASSVIGRVGYNEQFF.

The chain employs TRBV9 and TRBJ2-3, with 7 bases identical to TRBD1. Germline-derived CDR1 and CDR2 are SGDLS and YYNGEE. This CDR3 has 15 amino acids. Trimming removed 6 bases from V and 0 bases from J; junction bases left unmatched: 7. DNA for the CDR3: TGTGCCAGCACAAACAGGGGATCTAGCACAGATACGCAGTATTTT. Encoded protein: CASTNRGSSTDTQYF.

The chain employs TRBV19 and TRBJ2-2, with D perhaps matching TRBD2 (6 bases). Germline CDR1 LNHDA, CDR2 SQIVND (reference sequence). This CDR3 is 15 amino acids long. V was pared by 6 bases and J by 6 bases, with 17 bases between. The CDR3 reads CASSMYTSWSGELFF. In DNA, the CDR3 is TGTGCCAGTAGCATGTATACTAGCTGGTCCGGGGAGCTGTTTTTT.

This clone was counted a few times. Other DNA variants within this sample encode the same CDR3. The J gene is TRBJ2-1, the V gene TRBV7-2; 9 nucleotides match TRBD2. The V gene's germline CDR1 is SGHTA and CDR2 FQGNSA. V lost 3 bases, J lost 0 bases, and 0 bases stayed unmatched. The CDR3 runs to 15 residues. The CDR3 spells CASSFSGSSYNEQFF. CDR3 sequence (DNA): TGTGCCAGCAGCTTTAGCGGGAGCTCCTACAATGAGCAGTTCTTC.

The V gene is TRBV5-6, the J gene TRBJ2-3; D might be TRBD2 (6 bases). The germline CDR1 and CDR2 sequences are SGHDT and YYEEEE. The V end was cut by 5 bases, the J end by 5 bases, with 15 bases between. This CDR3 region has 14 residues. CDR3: CASRGGPFGDTQYF. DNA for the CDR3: TGTGCCAGCAGGGGGGGACCGTTCGGAGATACGCAGTATTTT.

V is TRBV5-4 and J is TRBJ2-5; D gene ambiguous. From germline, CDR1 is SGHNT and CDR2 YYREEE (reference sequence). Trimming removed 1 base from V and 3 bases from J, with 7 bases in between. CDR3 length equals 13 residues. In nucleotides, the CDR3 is TGTGCCAGCAGCTTGTTTGGAGAAGAGACCCAGTACTTC. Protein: CASSLFGEETQYF.

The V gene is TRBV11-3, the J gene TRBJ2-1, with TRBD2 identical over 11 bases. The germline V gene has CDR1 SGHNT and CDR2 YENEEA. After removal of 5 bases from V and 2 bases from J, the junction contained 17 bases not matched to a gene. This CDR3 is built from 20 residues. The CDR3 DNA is TGTGCCAGCAGCCAAACCACTTTAGCGGGAGGGCCCCGGGCCTACAATGAGCAGTTCTTC. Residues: CASSQTTLAGGPRAYNEQFF.

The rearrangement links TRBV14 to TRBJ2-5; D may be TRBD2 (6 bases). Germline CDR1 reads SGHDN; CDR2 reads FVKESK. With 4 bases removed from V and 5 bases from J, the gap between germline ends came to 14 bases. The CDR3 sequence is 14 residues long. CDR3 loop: CASSRPGTVETQYF. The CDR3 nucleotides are TGTGCCAGCAGCCGCCCCGGGACTGTGGAGACCCAGTACTTC.

This CDR3 is CATSRDQLETNNQPQHF. The CDR3 DNA sequence: TGTGCCACCAGCAGAGATCAGCTGGAGACCAACAATCAGCCCCAGCATTTT. The chain couples TRBV15 to TRBJ1-5; D is unresolved. The CDR3 covers 17 residues. Germline CDR1 reads LNHNV; CDR2 reads YYDKDF (reference sequence). Trimming took off 0 bases at V and 3 bases at J, with 15 bases between the two ends.

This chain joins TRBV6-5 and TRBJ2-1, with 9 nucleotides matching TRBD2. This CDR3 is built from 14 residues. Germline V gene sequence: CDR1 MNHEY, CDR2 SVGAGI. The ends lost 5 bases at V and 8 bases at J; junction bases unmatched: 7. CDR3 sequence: CASSTSGTSYEQFF. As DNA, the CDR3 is TGTGCCAGCAGTACCTCCGGGACTAGCTATGAGCAGTTCTTC.

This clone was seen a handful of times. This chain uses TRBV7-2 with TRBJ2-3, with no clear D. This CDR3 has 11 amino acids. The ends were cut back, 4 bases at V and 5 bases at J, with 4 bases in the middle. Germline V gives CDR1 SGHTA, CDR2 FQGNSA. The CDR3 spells CASSSKDTQYF. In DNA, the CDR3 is TGTGCCAGCAGCTCAAAAGATACGCAGTATTTT.

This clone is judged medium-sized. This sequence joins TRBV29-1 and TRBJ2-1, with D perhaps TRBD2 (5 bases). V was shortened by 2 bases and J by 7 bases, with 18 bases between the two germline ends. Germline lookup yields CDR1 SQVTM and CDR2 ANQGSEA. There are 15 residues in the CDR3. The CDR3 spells CSVETGGTEGNEQFF. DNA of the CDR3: TGCAGCGTTGAAACGGGCGGAACCGAGGGTAATGAGCAGTTCTTC.

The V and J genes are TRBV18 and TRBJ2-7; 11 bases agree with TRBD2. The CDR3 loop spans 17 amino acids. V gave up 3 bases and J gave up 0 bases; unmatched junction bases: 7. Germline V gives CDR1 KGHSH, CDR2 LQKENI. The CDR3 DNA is TGTGCCAGCTCACCGCCCCTCACTAGCGGGAGCTCCTACGAGCAGTACTTC. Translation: CASSPPLTSGSSYEQYF.

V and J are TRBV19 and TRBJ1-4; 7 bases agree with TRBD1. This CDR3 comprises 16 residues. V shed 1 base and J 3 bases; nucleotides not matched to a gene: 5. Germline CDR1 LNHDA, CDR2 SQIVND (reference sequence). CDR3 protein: CASSIARGQSNEKLFF. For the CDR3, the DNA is TGTGCCAGTAGTATAGCACGGGGACAGTCTAATGAAAAACTGTTTTTT.

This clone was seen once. In DNA, the CDR3 is TGTGCCAGCTCACTTATCCCAGGGGGTAAGGGCAATCAGCCCCAGCATTTT. This sequence encodes CASSLIPGGKGNQPQHF. V usage is TRBV18 and J usage is TRBJ1-5; 7 bases agree with TRBD1. The CDR3 is made up of 17 amino acids. The junction had 11 bases not matched to a gene; V was cut back by 4 bases and J by 2 bases. From germline, CDR1 is KGHSH and CDR2 LQKENI.

CDR3 region: CASKSTGGTTRGYTF. The DNA for the CDR3 is TGTGCCAGCAAGTCGACAGGGGGAACGACACGCGGCTACACCTTC. The chain combines TRBV6-6 with TRBJ1-2; the match to TRBD1 covers 9 bases. Germline assignment: CDR1 MNHNY and CDR2 SVGAGI (reference sequence). This CDR3 contains 15 residues. V lost 7 bases to trimming and J lost 8 bases; unmatched junction nucleotides: 14.

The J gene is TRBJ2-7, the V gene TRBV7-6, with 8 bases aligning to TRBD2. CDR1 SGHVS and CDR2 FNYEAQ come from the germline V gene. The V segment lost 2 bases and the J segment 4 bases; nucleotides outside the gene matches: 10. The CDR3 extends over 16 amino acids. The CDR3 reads CASSLIPSGSTYEQYF. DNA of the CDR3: TGTGCCAGCAGCTTAATTCCCAGCGGGAGTACGTACGAGCAGTACTTC.

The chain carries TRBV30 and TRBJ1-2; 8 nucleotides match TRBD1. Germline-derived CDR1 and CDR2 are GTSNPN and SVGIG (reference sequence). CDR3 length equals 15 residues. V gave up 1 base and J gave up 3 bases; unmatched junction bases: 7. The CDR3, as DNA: TGTGCCTGGAGTGCGACCCAGGGGGCCCACTATGGCTACACCTTC. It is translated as CAWSATQGAHYGYTF.

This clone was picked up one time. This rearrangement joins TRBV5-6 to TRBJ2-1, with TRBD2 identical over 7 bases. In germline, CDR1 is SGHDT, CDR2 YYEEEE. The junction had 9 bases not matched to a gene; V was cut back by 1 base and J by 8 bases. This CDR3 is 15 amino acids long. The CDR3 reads CASSLIRGRVDEQFF. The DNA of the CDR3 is TGTGCCAGCAGCTTGATTCGCGGGAGAGTCGATGAGCAGTTCTTC.

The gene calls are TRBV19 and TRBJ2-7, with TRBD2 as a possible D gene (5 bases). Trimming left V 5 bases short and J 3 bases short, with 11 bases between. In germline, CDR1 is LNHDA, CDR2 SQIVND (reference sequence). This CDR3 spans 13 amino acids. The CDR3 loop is CASSGLMDYEQYF. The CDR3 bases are TGTGCCAGTAGTGGACTGATGGACTACGAGCAGTACTTC.

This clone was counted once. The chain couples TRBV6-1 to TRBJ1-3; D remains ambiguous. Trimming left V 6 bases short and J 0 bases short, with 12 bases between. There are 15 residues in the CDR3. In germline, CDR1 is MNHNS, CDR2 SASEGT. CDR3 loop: CASRVSGNSGNTIYF. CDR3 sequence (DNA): TGTGCCAGCAGGGTCAGCGGGAACTCTGGAAACACCATATATTTT.

The chain's CDR3 is CASSLLQGGANEQFF. The CDR3 nucleotides read TGTGCCAGCAGCTTATTACAGGGAGGGGCAAATGAGCAGTTCTTC. This chain links TRBV7-3 with TRBJ2-1; D perhaps matches TRBD2 (7 bases). V lost 2 bases and J 7 bases, leaving 15 bases between the germline ends. The CDR3 contains 15 residues. CDR1 is SGHTA, CDR2 FQGTGA, per germline. The full variable domain, rest sourced from reference TRBV7-3 and TRBJ2-1, is GAGVSQTPSNKVTEKGKYVELRCDPISGHTALYWYRQSLGQGPEFLIYFQGTGAADDSGLPNDRFFAVRPEGSVSTLKIQRTERGDSAVYLCASSLLQGGANEQFFGPGTRLTVL.

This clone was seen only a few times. CDR3: CASSRDRAKNIQYF. CDR3 DNA sequence: TGTGCCAGCAGCAGGGACAGAGCCAAAAACATTCAGTACTTC. The chain employs TRBV28 and TRBJ2-4; 7 positions match TRBD1. Germline-derived CDR1 and CDR2 are MDHEN and SYDVKM. The CDR3 contains 14 residues. After removal of 6 bases from V and 0 bases from J, the junction contained 2 bases not matched to a gene.

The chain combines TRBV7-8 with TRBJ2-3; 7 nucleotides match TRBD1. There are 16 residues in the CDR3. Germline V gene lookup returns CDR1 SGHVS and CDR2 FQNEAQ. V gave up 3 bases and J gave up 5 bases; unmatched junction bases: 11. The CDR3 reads CASSFDRVGLGDTQYF. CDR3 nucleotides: TGTGCCAGCAGCTTTGACAGGGTTGGTTTAGGAGATACGCAGTATTTT.

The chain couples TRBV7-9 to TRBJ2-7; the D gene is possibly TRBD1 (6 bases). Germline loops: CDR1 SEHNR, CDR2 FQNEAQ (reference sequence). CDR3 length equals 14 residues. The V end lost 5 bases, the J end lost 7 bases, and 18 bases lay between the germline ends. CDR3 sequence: CASSNRVGLREQYF. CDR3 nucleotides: TGTGCCAGCAGCAACAGGGTAGGTCTCAGAGAGCAGTACTTC.

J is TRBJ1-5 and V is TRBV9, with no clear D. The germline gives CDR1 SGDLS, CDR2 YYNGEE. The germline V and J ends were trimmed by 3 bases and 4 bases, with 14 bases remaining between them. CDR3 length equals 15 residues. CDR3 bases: TGTGCCAGCAGCGCCGCCGGACTTATTAATCAGCCCCAGCATTTT. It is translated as CASSAAGLINQPQHF. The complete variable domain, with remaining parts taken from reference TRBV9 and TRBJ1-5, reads DSGVTQTPKHLITATGQRVTLRCSPRSGDLSVYWYQQSLDQGLQFLIQYYNGEERAKGNILERFSAQQFPDLHSELNLSSLELGDSALYFCASSAAGLINQPQHFGDGTRLSIL.

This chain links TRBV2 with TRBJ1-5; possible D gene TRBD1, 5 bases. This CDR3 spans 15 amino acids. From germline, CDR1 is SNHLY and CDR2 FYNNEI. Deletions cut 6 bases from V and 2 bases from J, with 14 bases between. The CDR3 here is CASSSFGAGNQPQHF. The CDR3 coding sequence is TGTGCCAGCAGCTCCTTTGGGGCGGGCAATCAGCCCCAGCATTTT.